The clone carrying this T cell receptor (beta chain) was found many times. One junction end disagrees with the germline gene, perhaps due to a read error. As it was prepared, the TCRbeta library received unique molecular identifiers. Using its own MiXCR run on the PCR reads, TCRdb lists one record per CDR3 protein. Counted here are approximately 400,000 distinct CDR3 sequences, under 13% occurring once; the ten biggest clones make up approximately 5%. The source of the sample is a study of T-cell reconstitution after alpha-beta-depleted transplantation in children. The CDR3 contains 13 residues. Germline assignment: CDR1 SSHAT and CDR2 FNYEAQ (reference sequence).

This TCR came from a human donor who donated a stem cell graft to a child with acute myeloid leukemia. Source: PBMCs from the stem cell graft donor, taken from the stem cell graft. The chain uses TRBV7-7 and TRBJ2-3; a weak D match, TRBD2 (5 bases). The CDR3 bases are TGTGCTAGCAGCCCCGGGGTCACAGATACGCAGTATTTT. It specifies CASSPGVTDTQYF.